This T cell receptor (beta chain) appears in the sequencing data of a study of blood T cells in healthy people across ages. Study-level points and caveats: Diversity estimates drawn from one million T cells were deemed underestimates.

It was with a sample-barcoded 5' primer and a J-beta primer mix that a second PCR of about 7 to 12 cycles was run. Per sample, CDR3-containing paired-end reads numbered at least 2.5 million. TCRdb fed the 5' RACE reads into MiXCR, producing one record per CDR3 protein. The data show about 1.1 million distinct CDR3 sequences, around two fifths seen once. Aged roughly 6 to 90, donors were systemically healthy Caucasians from Russia. This CDR3 contains 14 residues. V dropped 7 bases and J dropped 0; count of bases not matched to a gene: 8. Germline values: CDR1 SQVTM, CDR2 ANQGSEA. This clonotype has only a few counts. Its antigen remains unidentified.

This sequence originates from a man younger than 35 in good health. This chain links TRBV29-1 with TRBJ1-1; 7 bases are a match to TRBD1. The sequencing input was blood. The CDR3: CSGGPGQMNTEAFF. CDR3 DNA: TGCAGCGGGGGGCCGGGACAGATGAACACTGAAGCTTTCTTT.